Each of the 21 T cell receptor beta chains below was sequenced from the same sample in a study of T cell responses to AZD1222 COVID-19 vaccine. Libraries were prepared by immunoSEQ multiplex PCR; TCRdb keeps only in-frame clonotypes and omits some of them. The sample contains around 130,000 clones, approximately 93% of which appear only once. Sequences were derived from peripheral blood, sampled on day 0 of AZD1222 vaccination. The receptors stem from an adult in good health.

The chain uses TRBV7-9 and TRBJ1-3; weak D call: TRBD1 (5 bases). CDR1 and CDR2 (germline): SEHNR, FQNEAQ (reference sequence). The CDR3 has 15 residues. Trimming left V 1 base short and J 5 bases short, with 12 bases between. CDR3 DNA: TGTGCCAGCAGCTTAGGAGGGGACGGCAGAAACACCATATATTTT. The encoded protein is CASSLGGDGRNTIYF. The variable domain in full, completed from reference TRBV7-9 and TRBJ1-3, reads DTGVSQNPRHKITKRGQNVTFRCDPISEHNRLYWYRQTLGQGPEFLTYFQNEAQLEKSRLLSDRFSAERPKGSFSTLEIQRTEQGDSAMYLCASSLGGDGRNTIYFGEGSWLTVV.

The rearrangement joins TRBV7-9 to TRBJ1-4; 8 bases line up with TRBD1. CDR1 is SEHNR, CDR2 FQNEAQ, per germline (reference sequence). V lost 5 bases to trimming and J lost 7 bases; unmatched junction nucleotides: 9. The CDR3 covers 15 residues. CDR3 sequence reads: CASSARTGKGEKLFF. As DNA, the CDR3 is TGTGCCAGCAGCGCCCGGACAGGGAAGGGTGAAAAACTGTTTTTT. The full variable domain, its missing parts supplied by reference TRBV7-9 and TRBJ1-4, is DTGVSQNPRHKITKRGQNVTFRCDPISEHNRLYWYRQTLGQGPEFLTYFQNEAQLEKSRLLSDRFSAERPKGSFSTLEIQRTEQGDSAMYLCASSARTGKGEKLFFGSGTQLSVL.

This clone appeared a few times. The chain carries TRBV9 and TRBJ2-1, with 8 positions matching TRBD2. V dropped 4 bases and J dropped 3; count of bases not matched to a gene: 6. Germline lookup yields CDR1 SGDLS and CDR2 YYNGEE. CDR3 length equals 15 residues. CDR3 sequence: CASSTSGSHYNEQFF. The CDR3 bases are TGTGCCAGCAGCACAAGCGGGAGCCACTACAATGAGCAGTTCTTC.

The chain employs TRBV30 and TRBJ1-5; D might be TRBD1 (6 bases). This CDR3 contains 15 residues. CDR1 and CDR2 from the germline V gene are GTSNPN and SVGIG (reference sequence). Trimming shortened V by 2 bases and J by 5 bases, and 16 bases separated the two germline ends. CDR3 DNA sequence: TGTGCCTGGAGTAACCATCGACAGGCCCATCAGCCCCAGCATTTT. As protein: CAWSNHRQAHQPQHF.

This chain uses TRBV6-2 or TRBV6-3 with TRBJ2-2; 7 nucleotides align to TRBD2. V was clipped by 6 bases and J by 5 bases; unmatched bases: 9. Germline-derived CDR1 and CDR2 are MNHEY and SVGEGT. There are 15 residues in the CDR3. This CDR3 is CASSPAGRGTGELFF. In DNA form, the CDR3 reads TGTGCCAGCAGCCCGGCGGGGAGGGGAACCGGGGAGCTGTTTTTT.

This clone was seen more than once but under ten times. The rearrangement uses TRBV6-1 and TRBJ1-5; D is uncertain. The CDR3 length is 15 residues. CDR1 is MNHNS, CDR2 SASEGT, per germline. Trimming cost V 1 base and J 1 base, with 8 bases left between them. Here the CDR3 DNA reads TGTGCCAGCAGTGAAGAACGTATAAGCAATCAGCCCCAGCATTTT. Amino acids: CASSEERISNQPQHF.

The chain links TRBV28 to TRBJ1-5; the match to TRBD1 covers 8 bases. Germline assignment: CDR1 MDHEN and CDR2 SYDVKM. V lost 6 bases to trimming and J lost 10 bases; unmatched junction nucleotides: 14. The CDR3 totals 15 residues. The CDR3 nucleotides read TGTGCCAGCAGCCCAGGGGACAGGTCCTCGAGCCCCCAGCATTTT. It yields the protein CASSPGDRSSSPQHF.

The rearrangement joins TRBV4-1 to TRBJ2-1, with D uncertain. Per the germline V gene, CDR1 is MGHRA and CDR2 is YSYEKL. The CDR3 runs to 13 residues. V shed 0 bases and J shed 9 bases, with 9 bases lying between them. CDR3 DNA sequence: TGCGCCAGCAGCCAAGATCCGGTGAGTGAGCAGTTCTTC. Translation gives CASSQDPVSEQFF.

This chain connects TRBV6-5 to TRBJ1-2, with D possibly TRBD1 on 6 matching bases. The V and J ends lost 6 bases and 4 bases respectively, with 15 bases between them. The germline gives CDR1 MNHEY, CDR2 SVGAGI. The CDR3 runs to 14 residues. The CDR3 bases are TGTGCCAGCAGGGTGACGGGGGCGAGCTATGGCTACACCTTC. Protein product: CASRVTGASYGYTF.

CDR3 nucleotides: TGTGCCAGCAGCCCACGGACTAGCGGGAGGGCGTACGAGCAGTACTTC. Translation gives CASSPRTSGRAYEQYF. J is TRBJ2-7 and V is TRBV5-4, with 15 bases lining up with TRBD2. Unmatched junction bases numbered 6, after V lost 4 bases and J lost 4 bases. The CDR3 consists of 16 residues. Germline CDR1 reads SGHNT; CDR2 reads YYREEE (reference sequence).

J is TRBJ2-1 and V is TRBV28, with 9 bases identical to TRBD2. The V and J ends lost 8 bases and 6 bases, in that order; junction bases with no gene match: 11. The CDR3 is 15 residues long. CDR1 and CDR2 (germline): MDHEN, SYDVKM. The CDR3 region has the DNA TGTGCCAGCCCTCCGATAGCGGGAGCTAGCAATGAGCAGTTCTTC. It translates to CASPPIAGASNEQFF.

This rearrangement joins TRBV4-2 to TRBJ2-1, with 8 bases fitting TRBD1. With V trimmed by 2 bases and J by 7 bases, 13 bases remained unmatched. The CDR3 is made up of 17 amino acids. CDR1 LGHNA and CDR2 YNFKEQ come from the germline V gene. The CDR3 spells CASSQHIGQGTRNEQFF. DNA of the CDR3: TGTGCCAGCAGCCAACACATTGGACAGGGCACGCGTAATGAGCAGTTCTTC.

V usage is TRBV7-2 and J usage is TRBJ2-3; D is unresolved. The CDR3 is 15 amino acids. Germline V gene lookup returns CDR1 SGHTA and CDR2 FQGNSA. Trimming shortened V by 3 bases and J by 0 bases, and 10 bases separated the two germline ends. CDR3 coding DNA: TGTGCCAGCAGCTTGACGGCGGAGAGCACAGATACGCAGTATTTT. Protein product: CASSLTAESTDTQYF. The whole variable domain, remainder taken from reference TRBV7-2 and TRBJ2-3, is GAGVSQSPSNKVTEKGKDVELRCDPISGHTALYWYRQSLGQGLEFLIYFQGNSAPDKSGLPSDRFSAERTGGSVSTLTIQRTQQEDSAVYLCASSLTAESTDTQYFGPGTRLTVL.

The chain has TRBV5-4 and TRBJ1-1, with TRBD1 matching over 7 bases. Germline V lookup: CDR1 SGHNT, CDR2 YYREEE (reference sequence). The CDR3 extends over 15 amino acids. V shed 4 bases, J shed 1 base, and the junction held 7 bases outside the gene matches. CDR3 sequence: CASSRDREGNTEAFF. Here the CDR3 DNA reads TGTGCCAGCAGCCGCGACAGGGAGGGGAACACTGAAGCTTTCTTT.

The V call is TRBV5-1, the J call TRBJ2-7, with TRBD2 matching over 9 bases. Germline values: CDR1 SGHRS, CDR2 YFSETQ. The J segment lost 5 bases and the V segment lost 2 bases, leaving 11 bases of the junction unmatched. This CDR3 comprises 16 residues. The DNA for the CDR3 is TGCGCCAGCAGCTTTTCCTCAGGGACTAGCTTTAACGAGCAGTACTTC. This translates into CASSFSSGTSFNEQYF.

V usage is TRBV7-2 and J usage is TRBJ1-2; D is unclear. The V gene lost 0 bases and the J gene lost 8 bases, with 7 bases spanning the gap. The CDR3 covers 12 residues. CDR1 is SGHTA, CDR2 FQGNSA, per germline. CDR3 sequence (DNA): TGTGCCAGCAGCTTAGCGACCGGAGGCTACACCTTC. Residues: CASSLATGGYTF.

This sequence joins TRBV3-1 (or the pseudogene TRBV3-2) and TRBJ1-1, with 11 positions matching TRBD1. Trimming cost V 5 bases and J 6 bases; bases outside gene matches: 2. Per germline, CDR1 LGHDT and CDR2 YNNKEL (reference sequence). This CDR3 is 13 amino acids long. This chain's CDR3 is CASSRDRGAEAFF. CDR3 bases: TGTGCCAGCAGCAGGGACAGGGGGGCTGAAGCTTTCTTT.

The chain uses TRBV15 and TRBJ2-6; D possibly matches TRBD1 or TRBD2 (5 bases each). The CDR3 runs to 17 residues. The V end was cut by 1 base, the J end by 4 bases, with 14 bases between. Germline values: CDR1 LNHNV, CDR2 YYDKDF (reference sequence). CDR3 in DNA: TGTGCCACCAGCAGAGGATCGGGGCGCTCAGGGGCCAACGTCCTGACTTTC. The encoded protein is CATSRGSGRSGANVLTF.

The chain couples TRBV4-1 to TRBJ2-1; D call uncertain. CDR1 and CDR2 from the germline V gene are MGHRA and YSYEKL. This CDR3 is 14 amino acids long. Trimming pared 1 base from V and 9 bases from J, leaving 13 bases between. The CDR3: CASSQVVVVSEQFF. The CDR3 DNA sequence: TGCGCCAGCAGCCAAGTGGTAGTCGTCAGTGAGCAGTTCTTC.

This chain connects TRBV9 to TRBJ1-5; possible D gene TRBD1, 5 bases. The germline CDR1 and CDR2 sequences are SGDLS and YYNGEE. V gave up 2 bases and J gave up 2 bases, with 8 bases separating them. The CDR3 is 14 amino acids. DNA of the CDR3: TGTGCCAGCAGCGTCCGAGGGGGCAATCAGCCCCAGCATTTT. The encoded protein is CASSVRGGNQPQHF.

The chain employs TRBV6-2 or TRBV6-3 and TRBJ2-3, with 11 bases identical to TRBD2. V shed 0 bases, J shed 3 bases, and the junction held 8 bases outside the gene matches. Germline assignment: CDR1 MNHEY and CDR2 SVGEGT. This CDR3 has 18 residues. The CDR3 reads CASSYSPGLAVRTDTQYF. The CDR3 DNA follows: TGTGCCAGCAGTTACTCTCCGGGACTAGCGGTTCGGACAGATACGCAGTATTTT.